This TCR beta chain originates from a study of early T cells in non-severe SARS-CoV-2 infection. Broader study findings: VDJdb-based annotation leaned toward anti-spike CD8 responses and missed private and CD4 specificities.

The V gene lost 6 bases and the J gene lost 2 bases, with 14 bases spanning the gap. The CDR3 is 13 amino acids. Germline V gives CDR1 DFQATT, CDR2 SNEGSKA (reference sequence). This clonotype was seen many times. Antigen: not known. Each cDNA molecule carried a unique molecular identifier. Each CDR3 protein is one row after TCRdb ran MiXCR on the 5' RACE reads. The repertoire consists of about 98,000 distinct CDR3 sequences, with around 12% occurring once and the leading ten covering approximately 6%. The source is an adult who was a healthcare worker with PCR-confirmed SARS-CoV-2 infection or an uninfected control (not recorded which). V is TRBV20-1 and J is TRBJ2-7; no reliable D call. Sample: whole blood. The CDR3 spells CSAPLGNTYEQYF. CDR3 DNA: TGCAGTGCCCCCCTTGGTAACACCTACGAGCAGTACTTC.